Presented here are 29 T cell receptor beta chains from one specimen sequenced in a study of T cell responses to AZD1222 COVID-19 vaccine (dated by TCRdb to about 2021). Library preparation was by the immunoSEQ multiplex PCR assay. Not all clones reach the TCRdb copy of this immuneACCESS table, which keeps in-frame sequences only. Checked studies attribute under half of the gap to unresolved V genes and leave the rest unexplained. This sample holds more than 75,000 clones; around 89% were observed only once. The ten biggest clones cover 1.5% to 2% of the sample. The sample's time point, from its label and the paper: baseline before first vaccination. This sample comprised peripheral blood, obtained on day 0 of AZD1222 vaccination. The receptors here all came from an adult in good health.

This clone was counted a single time. This chain connects TRBV7-2 to TRBJ1-5; 8 bases match TRBD1. V dropped 5 bases and J dropped 5; count of bases not matched to a gene: 8. This CDR3 has 15 amino acids. Germline values: CDR1 SGHTA, CDR2 FQGNSA. CDR3 nucleotide sequence: TGTGCCAGCAGCCCCGTACAGGGGGATTATCAGCCCCAGCATTTT. It specifies CASSPVQGDYQPQHF.

This chain uses TRBV5-5 with TRBJ1-1; D remains unclear. The CDR3 is 14 amino acids. Germline-derived CDR1 and CDR2 are SGHKS and YYEKEE (reference sequence). Trimming shortened V by 0 bases and J by 0 bases, and 6 bases separated the two germline ends. CDR3 sequence: CASSLDPLNTEAFF. CDR3 coding DNA: TGTGCCAGCAGCTTGGATCCCCTGAACACTGAAGCTTTCTTT.

The gene calls are TRBV7-3 and TRBJ2-2; TRBD1 or TRBD2 may be the D gene (5 bases each). V was trimmed by 2 bases and J by 2 bases, leaving 6 bases between them. This CDR3 is 14 amino acids long. Germline V gene sequence: CDR1 SGHTA, CDR2 FQGTGA. The CDR3 region has the DNA TGTGCCAGCAGCTTAGGGGGAAACACCGGGGAGCTGTTTTTT. Residues: CASSLGGNTGELFF.

The rearrangement uses TRBV18 and TRBJ2-1, with D possibly TRBD1 on 6 matching bases. There are 14 residues in the CDR3. The germline V and J ends were trimmed by 10 bases and 2 bases, with 15 bases remaining between them. Per the germline V gene, CDR1 is KGHSH and CDR2 is LQKENI. This CDR3 is CATRGTATYNEQFF. As DNA, the CDR3 is TGTGCCACCAGGGGAACAGCGACCTACAATGAGCAGTTCTTC. Full variable domain (missing parts from reference TRBV18 and TRBJ2-1): NAGVMQNPRHLVRRRGQEARLRCSPMKGHSHVYWYRQLPEEGLKFMVYLQKENIIDESGMPKERFSAEFPKEGPSILRIQQVVRGDSAAYFCATRGTATYNEQFFGPGTRLTVL.

V usage is TRBV5-1 and J usage is TRBJ1-1; D may be TRBD1 (5 bases). Germline V gene sequence: CDR1 SGHRS, CDR2 YFSETQ. V was cut by 4 bases and J by 8 bases, with 15 bases left in between. The length of the CDR3 is 13 residues. In nucleotides, the CDR3 is TGCGCCAGCAGCATCCGTCCCGGGACCGAAGCTTTCTTT. Translation: CASSIRPGTEAFF.

The chain recombines TRBV10-3 with TRBJ1-2; 8 bases align to TRBD1. Trimming cost V 6 bases and J 6 bases; bases outside gene matches: 3. Germline CDR1 and CDR2: ENHRY and SYGVKD. The CDR3 sequence is 12 residues long. CDR3 region: CAISAGGDGYTF. Written as DNA, the CDR3 is TGTGCCATCAGCGCAGGGGGCGATGGCTACACCTTC.

This sequence joins TRBV11-1 and TRBJ1-2; TRBD1 agrees at 9 bases. The CDR3 spans 14 residues. CDR1 and CDR2 from the germline V gene are SGHAT and FQDESV (reference sequence). Unmatched junction bases numbered 6, after V lost 5 bases and J lost 5 bases. The CDR3 reads CASSPTGQGYGYTF. The CDR3 DNA sequence: TGTGCCAGCAGCCCGACCGGACAGGGGTATGGCTACACCTTC.

The chain links TRBV5-8 to TRBJ2-1, with 7 bases fitting TRBD2. This CDR3 contains 14 residues. Germline V gives CDR1 SGHTS, CDR2 YDEGEE. Unmatched junction bases numbered 8, after V lost 2 bases and J lost 9 bases. The CDR3 here is CASSLQTSSTEQFF. The DNA of the CDR3 is TGTGCCAGCAGCTTACAGACTAGCTCCACTGAGCAGTTCTTC.

The gene calls are TRBV19 and TRBJ1-1, with D maybe TRBD1 (5 bases). V gave up 2 bases and J gave up 0 bases, with 7 bases separating them. Germline lookup yields CDR1 LNHDA and CDR2 SQIVND (reference sequence). The CDR3 length is 14 residues. The CDR3 sequence is CASSIQGLNTEAFF. Here the CDR3 DNA reads TGTGCCAGTAGTATACAGGGTTTGAACACTGAAGCTTTCTTT.

The chain carries TRBV20-1 and TRBJ2-1; tentatively, D is TRBD1 or TRBD2 (5 bases each). Germline V lookup: CDR1 DFQATT, CDR2 SNEGSKA (reference sequence). CDR3 length: 10 residues. With 2 bases removed from V and 14 bases from J, the gap between germline ends came to 10 bases. CDR3 nucleotide sequence: TGCAGTGCTAGATACGTGGGGGAGTTCTTC. This gives the protein CSARYVGEFF.

This chain uses TRBV9 with TRBJ1-3; D may be TRBD1 (6 bases). V was pared by 4 bases and J by 0 bases, with 14 bases between. The V gene's germline CDR1 is SGDLS and CDR2 YYNGEE. The CDR3 totals 16 residues. The CDR3 DNA sequence: TGTGCCAGCAGCCCCTGGGGGGGCGACTCTGGAAACACCATATATTTT. The encoded protein is CASSPWGGDSGNTIYF.

This clone came up once. The J gene is TRBJ1-5, the V gene TRBV5-1; D perhaps matches TRBD1 (5 bases). V lost 0 bases and J 2 bases, leaving 9 bases between the germline ends. This CDR3 has 15 residues. The germline gives CDR1 SGHRS, CDR2 YFSETQ. CDR3 nucleotides: TGCGCCAGCAGCTTGGTAGGGGAGGGCAATCAGCCCCAGCATTTT. It specifies CASSLVGEGNQPQHF.

This rearrangement joins TRBV15 to TRBJ2-2; tentatively, D is TRBD1 (5 bases). Germline V gene sequence: CDR1 LNHNV, CDR2 YYDKDF (reference sequence). With 3 bases removed from V and 10 bases from J, the gap between germline ends came to 15 bases. This CDR3 region has 14 residues. The CDR3 bases are TGTGCCACCAGCAGTGATCGGAAGGGGAAGGAGCTGTTTTTT. It yields the protein CATSSDRKGKELFF.

The chain carries TRBV27 and TRBJ2-1, with 9 bases that match TRBD2. The germline V gene encodes CDR1 MNHEY and CDR2 SMNVEV (reference sequence). The V gene end was trimmed by 5 bases and the J gene end by 0 bases; junction bases not matched to a gene: 5. CDR3 length: 16 amino acids. CDR3 in amino acids: CASSISSGDSYNEQFF. CDR3 coding DNA: TGTGCCAGCAGTATCTCTAGCGGGGACTCCTACAATGAGCAGTTCTTC.

The chain employs TRBV3-1 (or the pseudogene TRBV3-2) and TRBJ1-1; D uncertain. This CDR3 comprises 13 residues. V was clipped by 6 bases and J by 1 base, with 9 bases between them. Looked up from germline, CDR1 is LGHDT and CDR2 is YNNKEL (reference sequence). The CDR3 nucleotides are TGTGCCAGCAGGTGGAATCGGAACACTGAAGCTTTCTTT. As protein: CASRWNRNTEAFF.

J is TRBJ2-7 and V is TRBV29-1; D remains ambiguous. CDR1 and CDR2 from the germline V gene are SQVTM and ANQGSEA. The CDR3 loop spans 13 amino acids. V was pared by 6 bases and J by 0 bases, with 12 bases between. This CDR3 is CSVRILSSYEQYF. CDR3 DNA sequence: TGCAGCGTCCGAATCCTCAGCTCCTACGAGCAGTACTTC.

This sequence joins TRBV7-3 and TRBJ2-5; no reliable D call. Trimming shortened V by 1 base and J by 5 bases, and 8 bases separated the two germline ends. The CDR3 sequence is 13 residues long. The germline CDR1 and CDR2 sequences are SGHTA and FQGTGA. The CDR3: CASSLNAVETQYF. The CDR3 DNA sequence: TGTGCCAGCAGCTTAAACGCGGTGGAGACCCAGTACTTC.

J is TRBJ2-7 and V is TRBV5-5; the D call may be TRBD1 or TRBD2 (7 bases each). V was cut by 6 bases and J by 4 bases, with 20 bases left in between. The CDR3 extends over 15 amino acids. The germline gives CDR1 SGHKS, CDR2 YYEKEE (reference sequence). CDR3 protein: CASNQGGDRGYEQYF. The CDR3 region has the DNA TGTGCCAGCAACCAGGGGGGGGACCGAGGATACGAGCAGTACTTC.

The CDR3 sequence is CASSQDRASSGYTF. CDR3 DNA: TGTGCCAGCAGCCAGGACCGTGCCTCTTCCGGCTACACCTTC. The J gene is TRBJ1-2, the V gene TRBV11-2; D unclear. This CDR3 comprises 14 residues. Germline assignment: CDR1 SGHAT and CDR2 FQNNGV. Trimming cost V 5 bases and J 8 bases, with 18 bases left between them.

V and J are TRBV5-1 and TRBJ1-1; D is perhaps TRBD1 (5 bases). Germline CDR1 and CDR2: SGHRS and YFSETQ. The CDR3 is made up of 17 amino acids. Trimming removed 0 bases from V and 4 bases from J, with 19 bases in between. The CDR3 loop is CASSLDKGRSGGTEAFF. Here the CDR3 DNA reads TGCGCCAGCAGCTTGGACAAGGGACGGTCCGGAGGCACTGAAGCTTTCTTT. The variable domain in full, with the rest retrieved from reference TRBV5-1 and TRBJ1-1, is KAGVTQTPRYLIKTRGQQVTLSCSPISGHRSVSWYQQTPGQGLQFLFEYFSETQRNKGNFPGRFSGRQFSNSRSEMNVSTLELGDSALYLCASSLDKGRSGGTEAFFGQGTRLTVV.

The V gene is TRBV6-1, the J gene TRBJ1-6; TRBD1 might be the D (5 bases). Germline V gives CDR1 MNHNS, CDR2 SASEGT. This CDR3 has 16 amino acids. Trimming stripped 2 bases from V and 6 bases from J, with 14 bases between. The CDR3 DNA follows: TGTGCCAGCAGTGAAAGCCGGCAGGGAGCTAATTCACCCCTCCACTTT. Translated, it gives CASSESRQGANSPLHF.

This clone was observed a few times. V usage is TRBV10-3 and J usage is TRBJ2-2; D tentatively reads TRBD1 or TRBD2 (5 bases each). In germline, CDR1 is ENHRY, CDR2 SYGVKD. There are 14 residues in the CDR3. Trimming cost V 10 bases and J 0 bases, with 12 bases left between them. The CDR3 region has the DNA TGTGCCAGCACCGGGACGGCGAACACCGGGGAGCTGTTTTTT. It yields the protein CASTGTANTGELFF.

The V and J genes are TRBV5-1 and TRBJ2-5; D is possibly TRBD1 (6 bases). The V end lost 1 base, the J end lost 5 bases, and 21 bases lay between the germline ends. Germline CDR1 is SGHRS and CDR2 is YFSETQ. This CDR3 region has 17 residues. For the CDR3, the DNA is TGCGCCAGCAGCTTGTCCCTCGACAGGACACCGGGGGAGACCCAGTACTTC. This codes for CASSLSLDRTPGETQYF.

V and J are TRBV6-5 and TRBJ1-1; D possibly corresponds to TRBD1 (6 bases). Germline assignment: CDR1 MNHEY and CDR2 SVGAGI. The length of the CDR3 is 14 residues. V dropped 6 bases and J dropped 4 bases, with 15 bases sitting between them. The CDR3 sequence: CASRTRGEGTEAFF. CDR3 nucleotides: TGTGCCAGCAGGACCAGGGGTGAGGGCACTGAAGCTTTCTTT.

Notes on this clone: Within the sample, other DNA sequences also encode this same CDR3. The V and J genes are TRBV18 and TRBJ2-5; TRBD2 matches 7 bases. There are 13 residues in the CDR3. The germline V gene encodes CDR1 KGHSH and CDR2 LQKENI. The V and J ends lost 0 bases and 5 bases, in that order; junction bases with no gene match: 0. The DNA of the CDR3 is TGTGCCAGCTCACCACCGGGAGGGGAGACCCAGTACTTC. This translates into CASSPPGGETQYF.

This chain links TRBV10-3 with TRBJ2-5; D unclear. Trimming left V 8 bases short and J 5 bases short, with 12 bases between. Germline V gene lookup returns CDR1 ENHRY and CDR2 SYGVKD. This CDR3 region has 12 residues. CDR3 loop: CAIGPPGETQYF. The CDR3 DNA is TGTGCCATCGGCCCCCCCGGGGAGACCCAGTACTTC.

The rearrangement links TRBV2 to TRBJ2-1; D gene unclear. This CDR3 has 11 amino acids. Germline CDR1 and CDR2: SNHLY and FYNNEI. The ends were cut back, 3 bases at V and 9 bases at J, with 6 bases in the middle. CDR3 DNA: TGTGCCAGCAGTGAGGGAATTGAGCAGTTCTTC. This gives the protein CASSEGIEQFF.

The chain has TRBV9 and TRBJ2-1, with TRBD2 matching 14 bases. CDR1 and CDR2 (germline): SGDLS, YYNGEE. V lost 3 bases and J lost 6; bases outside the gene matches: 5. The CDR3 sequence is 16 residues long. CDR3 DNA: TGTGCCAGCAGCGCCGGACTAGCGGGGGGAGTCAATGAGCAGTTCTTC. It codes for CASSAGLAGGVNEQFF.

J is TRBJ1-2 and V is TRBV24-1; D gene ambiguous. The CDR3 extends over 16 amino acids. Germline CDR1 reads KGHDR; CDR2 reads SFDVKD. V shed 3 bases and J shed 3 bases, with 16 bases lying between them. The CDR3 DNA is TGTGCCACCAGTGATCCATCAAACAGACTAGACTATGGCTACACCTTC. This sequence encodes CATSDPSNRLDYGYTF.